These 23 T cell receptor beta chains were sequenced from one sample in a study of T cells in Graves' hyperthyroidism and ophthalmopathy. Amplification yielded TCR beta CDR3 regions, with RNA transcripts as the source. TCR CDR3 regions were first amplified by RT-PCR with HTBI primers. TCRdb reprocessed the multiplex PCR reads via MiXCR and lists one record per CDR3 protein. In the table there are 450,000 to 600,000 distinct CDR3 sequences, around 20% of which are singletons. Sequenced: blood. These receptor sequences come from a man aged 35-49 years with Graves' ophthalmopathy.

The CDR3 protein is CASSVDYITYNEQFF. Here the CDR3 DNA reads TGTGCCAGCAGCGTTGACTATATAACCTACAATGAGCAGTTCTTC. This chain uses TRBV9 with TRBJ2-1; D may be TRBD2 (5 bases). Germline lookup yields CDR1 SGDLS and CDR2 YYNGEE. The CDR3 runs 15 residues. With 2 bases removed from V and 2 bases from J, the gap between germline ends came to 11 bases.

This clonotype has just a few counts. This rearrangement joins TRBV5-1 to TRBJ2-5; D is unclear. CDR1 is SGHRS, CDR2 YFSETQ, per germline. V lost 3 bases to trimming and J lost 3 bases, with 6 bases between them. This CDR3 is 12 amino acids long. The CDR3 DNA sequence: TGCGCCAGCAGCTCCGCCGAAGAGACCCAGTACTTC. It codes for CASSSAEETQYF.

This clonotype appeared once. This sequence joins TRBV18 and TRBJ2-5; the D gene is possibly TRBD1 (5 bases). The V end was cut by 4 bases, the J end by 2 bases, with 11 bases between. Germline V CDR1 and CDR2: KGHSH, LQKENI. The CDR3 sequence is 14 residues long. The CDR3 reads CASSRGQTQETQYF. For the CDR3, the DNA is TGTGCCAGCTCACGGGGCCAAACGCAAGAGACCCAGTACTTC.

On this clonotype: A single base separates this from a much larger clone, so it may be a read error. CDR3 DNA: TGTGCCTGGATGGGACAGGCTAATGAAAAACTGGTTTTT. As protein: CAWMGQANEKLVF. The chain is built from TRBV30 and TRBJ1-4; 8 bases line up with TRBD1. The CDR3 has 13 residues. CDR1 and CDR2 from the germline V gene are GTSNPN and SVGIG (reference sequence).

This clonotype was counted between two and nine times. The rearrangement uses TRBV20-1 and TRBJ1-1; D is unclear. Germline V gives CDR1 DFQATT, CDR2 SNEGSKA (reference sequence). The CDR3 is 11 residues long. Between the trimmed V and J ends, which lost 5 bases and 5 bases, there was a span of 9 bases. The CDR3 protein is CSAPLLTEAFF. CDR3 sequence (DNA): TGCAGTGCTCCCCTTTTAACTGAAGCTTTCTTT.

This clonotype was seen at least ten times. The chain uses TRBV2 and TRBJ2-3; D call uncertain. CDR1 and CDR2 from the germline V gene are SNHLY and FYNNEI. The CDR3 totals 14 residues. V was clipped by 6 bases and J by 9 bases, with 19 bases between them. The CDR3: CASRGRVSTTTQYF. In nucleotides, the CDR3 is TGTGCCAGCAGGGGTAGAGTGTCTACTACGACGCAGTATTTT.

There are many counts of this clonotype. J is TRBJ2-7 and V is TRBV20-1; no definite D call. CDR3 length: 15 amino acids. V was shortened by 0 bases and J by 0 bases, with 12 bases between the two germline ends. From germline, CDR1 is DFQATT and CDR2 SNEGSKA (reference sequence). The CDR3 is CSARDMVSSSYEQYF. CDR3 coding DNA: TGCAGTGCTAGAGATATGGTATCGAGCTCCTACGAGCAGTACTTC.

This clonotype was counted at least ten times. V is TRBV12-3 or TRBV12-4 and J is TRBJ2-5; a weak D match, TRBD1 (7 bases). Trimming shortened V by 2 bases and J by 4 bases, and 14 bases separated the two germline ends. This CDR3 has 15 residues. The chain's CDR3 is CASSLMEGAGETQYF. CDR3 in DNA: TGTGCCAGCAGTTTAATGGAGGGGGCGGGAGAGACCCAGTACTTC.

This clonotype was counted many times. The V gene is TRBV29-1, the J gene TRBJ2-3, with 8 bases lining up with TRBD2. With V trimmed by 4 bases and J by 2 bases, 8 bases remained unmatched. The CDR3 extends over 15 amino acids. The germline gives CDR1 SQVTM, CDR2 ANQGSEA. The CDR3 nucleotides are TGCAGCGTTGTTGAACGGGAGGGAGTCACAGATACGCAGTATTTT. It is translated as CSVVEREGVTDTQYF.

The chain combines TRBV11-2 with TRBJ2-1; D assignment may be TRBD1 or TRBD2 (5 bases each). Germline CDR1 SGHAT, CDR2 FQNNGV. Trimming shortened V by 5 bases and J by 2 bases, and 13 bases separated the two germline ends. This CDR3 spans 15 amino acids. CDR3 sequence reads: CASSRSRGTYNEQFF. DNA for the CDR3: TGTGCCAGCAGCCGATCCCGGGGCACCTACAATGAGCAGTTCTTC.

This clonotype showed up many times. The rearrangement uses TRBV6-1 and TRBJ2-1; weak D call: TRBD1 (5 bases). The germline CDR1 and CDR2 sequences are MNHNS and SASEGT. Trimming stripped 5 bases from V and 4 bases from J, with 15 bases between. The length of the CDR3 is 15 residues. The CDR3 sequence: CASSYRGMGYNEQFF. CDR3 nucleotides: TGTGCCAGCAGTTATAGGGGTATGGGATACAATGAGCAGTTCTTC.

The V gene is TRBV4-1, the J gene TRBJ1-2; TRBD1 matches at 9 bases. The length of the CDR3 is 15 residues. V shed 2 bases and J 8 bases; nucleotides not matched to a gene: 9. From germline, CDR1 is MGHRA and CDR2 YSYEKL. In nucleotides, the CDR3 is TGCGCCAGCAGCCAAAGCGGACAGGGGAAAGAAGGCTACACCTTC. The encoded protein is CASSQSGQGKEGYTF.

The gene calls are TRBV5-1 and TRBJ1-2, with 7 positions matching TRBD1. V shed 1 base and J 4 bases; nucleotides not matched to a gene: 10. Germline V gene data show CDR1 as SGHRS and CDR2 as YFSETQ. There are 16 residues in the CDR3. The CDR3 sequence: CASSLTSGTAIYGYTF. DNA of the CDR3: TGCGCCAGCAGCTTGACCTCCGGGACAGCTATCTATGGCTACACCTTC.

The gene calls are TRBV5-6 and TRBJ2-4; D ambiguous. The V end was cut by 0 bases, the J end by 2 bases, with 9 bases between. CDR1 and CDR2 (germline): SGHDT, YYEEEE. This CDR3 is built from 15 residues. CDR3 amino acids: CASSLVDLSKNIQYF. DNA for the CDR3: TGTGCCAGCAGCTTGGTGGATCTGTCCAAAAACATTCAGTACTTC. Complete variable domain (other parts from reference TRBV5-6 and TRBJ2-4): DAGVTQSPTHLIKTRGQQVTLRCSPKSGHDTVSWYQQALGQGPQFIFQYYEEEERQRGNFPDRFSGHQFPNYSSELNVNALLLGDSALYLCASSLVDLSKNIQYFGAGTRLSVL.

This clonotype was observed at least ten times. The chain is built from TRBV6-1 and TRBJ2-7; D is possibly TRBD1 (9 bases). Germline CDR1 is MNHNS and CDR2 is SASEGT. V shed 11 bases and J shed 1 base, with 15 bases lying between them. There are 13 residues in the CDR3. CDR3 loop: CAVAGQGSYEQYF. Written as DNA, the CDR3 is TGTGCCGTAGCGGGACAGGGTTCCTACGAGCAGTACTTC.

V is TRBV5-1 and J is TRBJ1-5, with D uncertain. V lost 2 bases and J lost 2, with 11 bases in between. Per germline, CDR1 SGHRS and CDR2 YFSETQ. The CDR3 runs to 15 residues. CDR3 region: CASSLEGLGNQPQHF. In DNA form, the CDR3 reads TGCGCCAGCAGCTTAGAGGGCTTGGGCAATCAGCCCCAGCATTTT.

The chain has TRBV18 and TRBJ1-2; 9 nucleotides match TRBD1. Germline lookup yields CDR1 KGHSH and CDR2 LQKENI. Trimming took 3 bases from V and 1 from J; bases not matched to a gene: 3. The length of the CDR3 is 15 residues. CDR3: CASSPGQGVNYGYTF. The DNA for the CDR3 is TGTGCCAGCTCACCGGGACAGGGAGTTAACTATGGCTACACCTTC.

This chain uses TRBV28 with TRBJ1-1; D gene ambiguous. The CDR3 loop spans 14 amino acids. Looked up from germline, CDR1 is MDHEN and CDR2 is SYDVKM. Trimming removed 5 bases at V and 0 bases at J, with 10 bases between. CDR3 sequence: CASSQQLMNTEAFF. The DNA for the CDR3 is TGTGCCAGCAGTCAACAGCTCATGAACACTGAAGCTTTCTTT.

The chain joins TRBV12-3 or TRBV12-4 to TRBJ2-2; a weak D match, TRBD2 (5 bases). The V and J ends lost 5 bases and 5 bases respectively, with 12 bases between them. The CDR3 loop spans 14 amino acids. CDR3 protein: CASSDPPGTGELFF. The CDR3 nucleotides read TGTGCCAGCAGTGACCCCCCGGGAACCGGGGAGCTGTTTTTT.

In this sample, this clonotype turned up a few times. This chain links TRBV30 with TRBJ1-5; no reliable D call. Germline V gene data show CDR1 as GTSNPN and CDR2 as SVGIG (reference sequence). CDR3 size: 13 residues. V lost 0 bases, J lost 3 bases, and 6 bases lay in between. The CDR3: CAWSVDYNQPQHF. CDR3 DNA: TGTGCCTGGAGTGTGGATTACAATCAGCCCCAGCATTTT. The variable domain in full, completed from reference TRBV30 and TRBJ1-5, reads SQTIHQWPATLVQPVGSPLSLECTVEGTSNPNLYWYRQAAGRGLQLLFYSVGIGQISSEVPQNLSASRPQDRQFILSSKKLLLSDSGFYLCAWSVDYNQPQHFGDGTRLSIL.

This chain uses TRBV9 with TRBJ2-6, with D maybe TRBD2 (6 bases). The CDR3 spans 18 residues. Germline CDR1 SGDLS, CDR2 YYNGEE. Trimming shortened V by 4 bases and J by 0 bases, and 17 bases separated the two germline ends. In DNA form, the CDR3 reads TGTGCCAGCAGCTTCGGGACGCGGGACCACTCTGGGGCCAACGTCCTGACTTTC. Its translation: CASSFGTRDHSGANVLTF.

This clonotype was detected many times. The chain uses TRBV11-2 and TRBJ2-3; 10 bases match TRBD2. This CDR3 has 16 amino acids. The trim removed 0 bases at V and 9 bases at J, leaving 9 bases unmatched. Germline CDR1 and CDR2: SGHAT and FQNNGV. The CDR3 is CASSLEERGGLGTQYF. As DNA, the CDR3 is TGTGCCAGCAGCTTAGAAGAGCGGGGGGGCCTTGGCACGCAGTATTTT.

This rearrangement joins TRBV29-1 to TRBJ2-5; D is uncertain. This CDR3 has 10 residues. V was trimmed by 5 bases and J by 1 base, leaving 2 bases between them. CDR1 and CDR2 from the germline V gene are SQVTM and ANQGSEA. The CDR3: CSVPQETQYF. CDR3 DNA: TGCAGCGTTCCCCAAGAGACCCAGTACTTC. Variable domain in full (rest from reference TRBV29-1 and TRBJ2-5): SAVISQKPSRDICQRGTSLTIQCQVDSQVTMMFWYRQQPGQSLTLIATANQGSEATYESGFVIDKFPISRPNLTFSTLTVSNMSPEDSSIYLCSVPQETQYFGPGTRLLVL.